A single sample gave rise to the 18 T cell receptor beta chains below, sequenced in a study of T cell responses to AZD1222 COVID-19 vaccine. Some clones are missing from TCRdb's copy, which holds only in-frame ones; the method was immunoSEQ multiplex PCR. The sample has nearly 200,000 clones, over 85% seen once. This sample comprised peripheral blood, obtained 28 days after the second AZD1222 dose. The receptors stem from an adult who received the AZD1222 COVID-19 vaccine.

The chain uses TRBV6-5 and TRBJ2-7; D possibly corresponds to TRBD2 (7 bases). Deletions cut 5 bases from V and 5 bases from J, with 16 bases between. Germline V gene sequence: CDR1 MNHEY, CDR2 SVGAGI. The CDR3 covers 14 residues. The CDR3 bases are TGTGCCAGCAGTAGGGGGGGGGCGCTGAACGAGCAGTACTTC. As protein: CASSRGGALNEQYF.

The chain recombines TRBV15 with TRBJ1-6; D remains ambiguous. The CDR3 is made up of 13 amino acids. V lost 3 bases to trimming and J lost 7 bases, with 7 bases between them. From germline, CDR1 is LNHNV and CDR2 YYDKDF (reference sequence). Written as DNA, the CDR3 is TGTGCCACCAGCAGGGGTAGGAATTCACCCCTCCACTTT. Translating gives CATSRGRNSPLHF. The variable domain in full, completed from reference TRBV15 and TRBJ1-6, reads DAMVIQNPRYQVTQFGKPVTLSCSQTLNHNVMYWYQQKSSQAPKLLFHYYDKDFNNEADTPDNFQSRRPNTSFCFLDIRSPGLGDTAMYLCATSRGRNSPLHFGNGTRLTVT.

Only one count was recorded for this clone. Mismatch with germline at one junction end may stem from a read error. The chain couples TRBV10-2 to TRBJ1-4; D is uncertain. The CDR3 covers 13 residues. Germline CDR1 reads WSHSY; CDR2 reads SAAADI. The chain's CDR3 is CASSESRPGSKIF. CDR3 nucleotides: TGCGCCAGCAGTGAGTCGAGGCCCGGAAGTAAGATTTTT.

This chain connects TRBV10-2 to TRBJ2-7, with 10 nucleotides matching TRBD2. The CDR3 consists of 13 residues. The germline V gene encodes CDR1 WSHSY and CDR2 SAAADI. The V gene end was trimmed by 7 bases and the J gene end by 5 bases; junction bases not matched to a gene: 5. The CDR3 bases are TGCGCCAGCAAAGCGGGGGGGCGGGACGAGCAGTACTTC. This codes for CASKAGGRDEQYF.

The chain combines TRBV4-3 with TRBJ2-6; 7 bases line up with TRBD2. Germline V lookup: CDR1 LGHNA, CDR2 YSLEER. Losses at the gene ends were 0 bases for V and 1 base for J; bases not matched to a gene: 6. CDR3 length: 18 amino acids. The CDR3 spells CASSQDGRGVSGANVLTF. CDR3 nucleotides: TGCGCCAGCAGCCAAGATGGACGGGGGGTGTCTGGGGCCAACGTCCTGACTTTC.

Worth noting for this clone: The same CDR3 can be traced to other DNA sequences in this sample. This sequence joins TRBV6-5 and TRBJ1-1; D is uncertain. CDR3 length: 15 residues. V was shortened by 0 bases and J by 0 bases, with 8 bases between the two germline ends. The germline gives CDR1 MNHEY, CDR2 SVGAGI. The CDR3 sequence is CASSYSGSMNTEAFF. The CDR3 region has the DNA TGTGCCAGCAGTTACTCGGGCAGCATGAACACTGAAGCTTTCTTT.

This rearrangement joins TRBV6-5 to TRBJ1-3; D is possibly TRBD1 (5 bases). CDR1 and CDR2 (germline): MNHEY, SVGAGI. This CDR3 comprises 15 residues. With 0 bases removed from V and 4 bases from J, the gap between germline ends came to 10 bases. In nucleotides, the CDR3 is TGTGCCAGCAGTTACTCGCAGACAGCGGGAAACACCATATATTTT. Translation: CASSYSQTAGNTIYF.

The chain employs TRBV3-1 (or the pseudogene TRBV3-2) and TRBJ1-1; the D is unclear. The CDR3 loop spans 13 amino acids. V was trimmed by 0 bases and J by 3 bases, leaving 5 bases between them. Germline CDR1 reads LGHDT; CDR2 reads YNNKEL (reference sequence). CDR3: CASSQETYTEAFF. In DNA, the CDR3 is TGTGCCAGCAGCCAAGAGACATACACTGAAGCTTTCTTT.

CDR3 protein: CASSYSAGGLTEAFF. For the CDR3, the DNA is TGTGCCAGCAGTTACTCGGCCGGGGGGCTCACTGAAGCTTTCTTT. This chain uses TRBV6-2 or TRBV6-3 with TRBJ1-1; D is possibly TRBD1 (6 bases). The V and J ends lost 0 bases and 4 bases respectively, with 12 bases between them. The CDR3 is 15 amino acids. CDR1 MNHEY and CDR2 SVGEGT come from the germline V gene.

V and J are TRBV4-3 and TRBJ1-5, with 8 bases fitting TRBD1. V shed 1 base and J 6 bases; nucleotides not matched to a gene: 5. CDR1 is LGHNA and CDR2 is YSLEER in the germline V gene. This CDR3 spans 15 amino acids. The CDR3 sequence is CASSQVTGGTQPQHF. CDR3 bases: TGCGCCAGCAGCCAAGTAACAGGGGGTACTCAGCCCCAGCATTTT.

CDR3 in amino acids: CASSLAETGIGGYTF. CDR3 nucleotide sequence: TGCGCCAGCAGCTTGGCGGAGACAGGGATCGGTGGCTACACCTTC. The V call is TRBV5-1, the J call TRBJ1-2, with 7 nucleotides matching TRBD1. The CDR3 covers 15 residues. The V segment lost 0 bases and the J segment 7 bases; nucleotides outside the gene matches: 9. In germline, CDR1 is SGHRS, CDR2 YFSETQ.

The chain recombines TRBV5-1 with TRBJ2-2, with TRBD1 identical over 8 bases. CDR3 length: 14 amino acids. V lost 4 bases and J lost 7; bases outside the gene matches: 6. CDR1 SGHRS and CDR2 YFSETQ come from the germline V gene. The CDR3 sequence: CASSPGQGGGELFF. CDR3 coding DNA: TGCGCCAGCAGCCCCGGACAGGGAGGCGGGGAGCTGTTTTTT.

This chain uses TRBV28 with TRBJ1-2; D gene ambiguous. The CDR3 is 14 residues long. Germline CDR1 MDHEN, CDR2 SYDVKM. Trimming cost V 3 bases and J 4 bases, with 12 bases left between them. CDR3 in amino acids: CASSFVGPRYGYTF. The CDR3 DNA sequence: TGTGCCAGCAGTTTCGTCGGGCCTCGCTATGGCTACACCTTC.

J is TRBJ2-4 and V is TRBV5-4; D unclear. V was pared by 1 base and J by 5 bases, with 13 bases between. Germline-derived CDR1 and CDR2 are SGHNT and YYREEE (reference sequence). The CDR3 has 15 residues. CDR3 DNA sequence: TGTGCCAGCAGCTTGTCGGCGGCGGCCGAAAACATTCAGTACTTC. Its translation: CASSLSAAAENIQYF. Based on the CDR3 plus reference TRBV5-4 and TRBJ2-4, the full variable domain is ETGVTQSPTHLIKTRGQQVTLRCSSQSGHNTVSWYQQALGQGPQFIFQYYREEENGRGNFPPRFSGLQFPNYSSELNVNALELDDSALYLCASSLSAAAENIQYFGAGTRLSVL.

This chain connects TRBV5-1 to TRBJ1-5, with unresolved D. The CDR3 contains 13 residues. V was cut by 7 bases and J by 3 bases, with 11 bases left in between. CDR1 and CDR2 from the germline V gene are SGHRS and YFSETQ. The CDR3 region has the DNA TGCGCCAGCTCGGTCGGGGTCAATCAGCCCCAGCATTTT. It codes for CASSVGVNQPQHF.

This clone was counted a few times. The gene calls are TRBV10-3 and TRBJ2-7; D not resolved. The CDR3 sequence is 12 residues long. V was pared by 4 bases and J by 2 bases, with 6 bases between. CDR1 is ENHRY and CDR2 is SYGVKD in the germline V gene. The chain's CDR3 is CAISVQPYEQYF. CDR3 bases: TGTGCCATCAGTGTGCAGCCCTACGAGCAGTACTTC.

V is TRBV19 and J is TRBJ1-1; 7 positions agree with TRBD1. This CDR3 region has 14 residues. Germline values: CDR1 LNHDA, CDR2 SQIVND (reference sequence). V trimming: 11 bases; J trimming: 4 bases; junction bases outside the gene matches: 13. The CDR3 region has the DNA TGTGCCTCCAACGCGGGGCGGGACAGCACTGAAGCTTTCTTT. Translated, it gives CASNAGRDSTEAFF.

This clone has only one observation. The chain uses TRBV6-5 and TRBJ2-7; D could derive from TRBD1 or TRBD2 (5 bases each). Germline CDR1 MNHEY, CDR2 SVGAGI. The germline V and J ends were trimmed by 7 bases and 3 bases, with 19 bases remaining between them. CDR3 length: 15 residues. The CDR3, as DNA: TGTGCCAGCAAGGGACCTCGGGACGGAAACTACGAGCAGTACTTC. Translating gives CASKGPRDGNYEQYF.